The 32 T cell receptor beta chains given below trace back to one sample, sequenced in a study of naive and memory T cell subsets. Two oligonucleotides, mixed equimolar, formed the beta constant-region primer covering TRBC1 and TRBC2. TCRdb re-derived calls from the UMI-ligation and nested PCR reads in MiXCR, one entry per CDR3 protein. Of about 85,000 distinct CDR3 sequences in the sample, 10% to 15% were seen once. The specimen was central memory CD4+ T cells from blood. Source of these receptors: a human donor in good health.

At least ten counts were recorded for this clonotype. The gene calls are TRBV10-3 and TRBJ2-2, with no clear D. The CDR3 covers 13 residues. Trimming stripped 7 bases from V and 0 bases from J, with 6 bases between. Germline V lookup: CDR1 ENHRY, CDR2 SYGVKD. The chain's CDR3 is CAITETNTGELFF. The CDR3 nucleotides read TGTGCCATCACGGAAACGAACACCGGGGAGCTGTTTTTT.

This clonotype was counted at least ten times. The chain carries TRBV4-3 and TRBJ2-2; D perhaps matches TRBD2 (5 bases). Germline CDR1 is LGHNA and CDR2 is YSLEER. The CDR3 contains 18 residues. Trimming removed 2 bases from V and 4 bases from J, with 20 bases in between. CDR3 in DNA: TGCGCCAGCAGCCAAACTCTCGCGGCTCTCCGGGGCACCGGGGAGCTGTTTTTT. Protein sequence: CASSQTLAALRGTGELFF.

Only a few counts were recorded for this clonotype. This sequence joins TRBV29-1 and TRBJ2-5, with D possibly called TRBD1 or TRBD2 (5 bases each). V was cut by 7 bases and J by 5 bases, with 23 bases left in between. This CDR3 comprises 15 residues. Looked up from germline, CDR1 is SQVTM and CDR2 is ANQGSEA. The CDR3 nucleotides are TGCAGCGCCAGACCGGACGCCACATGGGGGGAGACCCAGTACTTC. Amino acids: CSARPDATWGETQYF.

This clonotype was counted many times. The genes are TRBV19 and TRBJ1-5; D is ambiguous. V was trimmed by 3 bases and J by 1 base, leaving 10 bases between them. The CDR3 totals 15 residues. CDR1 and CDR2 from the germline V gene are LNHDA and SQIVND (reference sequence). The CDR3 sequence is CASSMRPGSNQPQHF. Written as DNA, the CDR3 is TGTGCCAGTAGTATGAGGCCGGGAAGCAATCAGCCCCAGCATTTT.

This clonotype was picked up many times. The CDR3 region is CASSTGRAPDTQYF. The CDR3 bases are TGTGCCAGCAGTACCGGGAGGGCCCCAGATACGCAGTATTTT. The chain is built from TRBV2 and TRBJ2-3; 8 bases match TRBD2. CDR1 is SNHLY and CDR2 is FYNNEI in the germline V gene. V was clipped by 5 bases and J by 4 bases; unmatched bases: 5. This CDR3 is 14 amino acids long. Supplemented by reference TRBV2 and TRBJ2-3, the full variable domain reads EPEVTQTPSHQVTQMGQEVILRCVPISNHLYFYWYRQILGQKVEFLVSFYNNEISEKSEIFDDQFSVERPDGSNFTLKIRSTKLEDSAMYFCASSTGRAPDTQYFGPGTRLTVL.

Turning to this clonotype: This may be a read error: a much more frequent sequence differs by one nucleotide. The chain couples TRBV29-1 to TRBJ2-3; no definite D call. The V end lost 3 bases, the J end lost 5 bases, and 9 bases lay between the germline ends. From germline, CDR1 is SQVTM and CDR2 ANQGSEA. There are 12 residues in the CDR3. The CDR3 region has the DNA TGCAGCGTTGAGGACGGCATAGATACGCAGTATTTT. Encoded protein: CSVEDGIDTQYF.

J is TRBJ1-6 and V is TRBV6-5; D unresolved. The CDR3 spans 15 residues. CDR1 MNHEY and CDR2 SVGAGI come from the germline V gene. Trimming left V 6 bases short and J 3 bases short, with 12 bases between. CDR3 region: CASRVGFGYNSPLHF. CDR3 coding DNA: TGTGCCAGCAGGGTCGGGTTTGGCTATAATTCACCCCTCCACTTT.

This clonotype was counted ten times or more. J is TRBJ2-7 and V is TRBV6-2 or TRBV6-3; the match to TRBD2 covers 7 bases. After removal of 2 bases from V and 1 base from J, the junction contained 8 bases not matched to a gene. This CDR3 contains 16 residues. Per the germline V gene, CDR1 is MNHEY and CDR2 is SVGEGT. CDR3: CASSYLLGRPSYEQYF. The CDR3 nucleotides read TGTGCCAGCAGTTACCTTCTCGGGAGGCCATCCTACGAGCAGTACTTC.

This clonotype was seen at least ten times. The chain recombines TRBV20-1 with TRBJ2-1; a possible D gene is TRBD2 (6 bases). CDR1 and CDR2 from the germline V gene are DFQATT and SNEGSKA (reference sequence). Trimming shortened V by 0 bases and J by 6 bases, and 21 bases separated the two germline ends. This CDR3 is 17 amino acids long. The CDR3 reads CSARDGGGRAGRNEQFF. The DNA for the CDR3 is TGCAGTGCTAGAGATGGGGGAGGACGCGCGGGCCGCAATGAGCAGTTCTTC.

This chain uses TRBV10-3 with TRBJ1-2, with D tentatively TRBD1 (5 bases). The V gene's germline CDR1 is ENHRY and CDR2 SYGVKD. The V gene lost 0 bases and the J gene lost 7 bases, with 9 bases spanning the gap. The CDR3 sequence is 13 residues long. CDR3 region: CAISESRGVGYTF. The CDR3 DNA is TGTGCCATCAGTGAGTCACGGGGCGTTGGCTACACCTTC.

The sample holds a few counts of this clonotype. This chain links TRBV11-2 with TRBJ1-1; D might be TRBD1 (5 bases). The CDR3 runs 16 residues. Germline CDR1 and CDR2: SGHAT and FQNNGV. The V end was cut by 6 bases, the J end by 0 bases, with 17 bases between. CDR3 protein: CASSRMVGAMNTEAFF. The CDR3 DNA sequence: TGTGCCAGCAGTAGAATGGTAGGGGCCATGAACACTGAAGCTTTCTTT.

This clonotype has a count of ten or more. The chain carries TRBV20-1 and TRBJ2-3; D may be TRBD1 (6 bases). Trimming left V 2 bases short and J 2 bases short, with 20 bases between. This CDR3 spans 17 amino acids. Germline V gives CDR1 DFQATT, CDR2 SNEGSKA (reference sequence). CDR3 sequence reads: CSARKNRDTGFTDTQYF. The DNA of the CDR3 is TGCAGTGCTAGAAAAAACCGGGACACCGGCTTCACAGATACGCAGTATTTT.

There are a few counts of this clonotype. The gene calls are TRBV6-5 and TRBJ2-1; 8 bases are shared with TRBD2. V was pared by 4 bases and J by 5 bases, with 7 bases of the junction left unmatched. From germline, CDR1 is MNHEY and CDR2 SVGAGI. The CDR3 consists of 15 residues. CDR3 sequence reads: CASSSPTSADNEQFF. CDR3 sequence (DNA): TGTGCCAGCAGTTCCCCGACTAGCGCGGACAATGAGCAGTTCTTC.

This clonotype was observed many times. This sequence joins TRBV20-1 and TRBJ2-4; 14 nucleotides line up with TRBD2. Germline CDR1 and CDR2: DFQATT and SNEGSKA (reference sequence). V lost 0 bases and J lost 6; bases outside the gene matches: 10. CDR3 length: 18 residues. The CDR3 reads CSARDWGLAGERGNIQYF. In nucleotides, the CDR3 is TGCAGTGCTAGAGATTGGGGACTAGCGGGAGAAAGGGGAAACATTCAGTACTTC.

A single count supports this clonotype. The chain combines TRBV5-1 with TRBJ2-3; TRBD2 matches 8 bases. Germline V gene data show CDR1 as SGHRS and CDR2 as YFSETQ. The J segment lost 1 base and the V segment lost 0 bases, leaving 10 bases of the junction unmatched. The CDR3 sequence is 18 residues long. CDR3 residues: CASSLALSGGGGTDTQYF. For the CDR3, the DNA is TGCGCCAGCAGCTTGGCTCTGAGCGGGGGAGGAGGCACAGATACGCAGTATTTT. Drawing the rest from reference TRBV5-1 and TRBJ2-3, the complete variable domain is KAGVTQTPRYLIKTRGQQVTLSCSPISGHRSVSWYQQTPGQGLQFLFEYFSETQRNKGNFPGRFSGRQFSNSRSEMNVSTLELGDSALYLCASSLALSGGGGTDTQYFGPGTRLTVL.

The rearrangement uses TRBV20-1 and TRBJ1-5; a possible D gene is TRBD1 (5 bases). V lost 3 bases, J lost 7 bases, and 10 bases lay in between. The CDR3 consists of 12 residues. Germline V gene data show CDR1 as DFQATT and CDR2 as SNEGSKA (reference sequence). CDR3 coding DNA: TGCAGTGCTAGGGACATGGAACAGCCCCAGCATTTT. Translating it yields CSARDMEQPQHF.

This clonotype has more than one count but fewer than ten. This chain joins TRBV29-1 and TRBJ1-2; possibly TRBD1 for D (5 bases). The CDR3 loop spans 13 amino acids. V lost 6 bases to trimming and J lost 2 bases, with 13 bases between them. Germline assignment: CDR1 SQVTM and CDR2 ANQGSEA. This chain's CDR3 is CSVGGGTNYGYTF. CDR3 nucleotide sequence: TGCAGCGTCGGCGGGGGTACCAACTATGGCTACACCTTC.

This chain connects TRBV6-5 to TRBJ2-1; D not resolved. The V gene's germline CDR1 is MNHEY and CDR2 SVGAGI. V was cut by 2 bases and J by 6 bases, with 8 bases left in between. The CDR3 is 13 amino acids. In nucleotides, the CDR3 is TGTGCCAGCAGTTACGCTGAGATCAATGAGCAGTTCTTC. It is translated as CASSYAEINEQFF.

The genes are TRBV12-3 or TRBV12-4 and TRBJ1-1; D unresolved. V was clipped by 8 bases and J by 11 bases, with 15 bases between them. This CDR3 spans 11 amino acids. The DNA of the CDR3 is TGTGCCAGCGCTTATACGGCCGAGGCTTTCTTT. Amino acid sequence: CASAYTAEAFF.

This clonotype occurred a few times. The chain employs TRBV7-3 and TRBJ2-2; D not resolved. Germline CDR1 reads SGHTA; CDR2 reads FQGTGA. The ends were cut back, 6 bases at V and 0 bases at J, with 17 bases in the middle. CDR3 length: 17 residues. The CDR3 sequence is CASSPIFGGSNTGELFF. CDR3 bases: TGTGCCAGCAGTCCCATCTTCGGCGGTTCGAACACCGGGGAGCTGTTTTTT.

This clonotype was detected only a few times. CDR3 in DNA: TGTGCCAGCAGAGACAGGGGGGTTTCTGAAGCTTTCTTT. It codes for CASRDRGVSEAFF. The V call is TRBV6-2 or TRBV6-3, the J call TRBJ1-1, with 9 nucleotides matching TRBD1. Germline-derived CDR1 and CDR2 are MNHEY and SVGEGT. Trimming took 6 bases from V and 6 from J; bases not matched to a gene: 5. CDR3 length equals 13 residues.

Ten or more counts support this clonotype. At one boundary the junction diverges from the germline segment, which might be a read error. The J gene is TRBJ2-7, the V gene TRBV6-1; perhaps TRBD1 as D (6 bases). Germline lookup yields CDR1 MNHNS and CDR2 SASEGT. The CDR3 covers 11 residues. The CDR3 DNA is TGTGCCAGCAGTGAAGCAGGGGGACATAACTTC. It translates to CASSEAGGHNF.

This clonotype was seen ten or more times. J is TRBJ1-5 and V is TRBV7-8, with D tentatively TRBD1 (5 bases). Trimming cost V 5 bases and J 3 bases, with 14 bases left between them. The V gene's germline CDR1 is SGHVS and CDR2 FQNEAQ. The CDR3 runs 15 residues. The CDR3 nucleotides are TGTGCCAGCAGCGAGACAGAACAGTACAATCAGCCCCAGCATTTT. The encoded protein is CASSETEQYNQPQHF.

With regard to this clonotype: It may be a read error: a sequence one base away is much more abundant. The missing conserved phenylalanine or tryptophan at the end of this CDR3 makes a read error likely. The chain combines TRBV6-1 with TRBJ1-1; 8 nucleotides match TRBD1. Germline-derived CDR1 and CDR2 are MNHNS and SASEGT. The CDR3 covers 13 residues. Losses at the gene ends were 7 bases for V and 5 bases for J; bases not matched to a gene: 6. CDR3 loop: CASTKTGETEAFI. The CDR3 region has the DNA TGTGCCAGCACCAAGACAGGGGAGACTGAAGCTTTCATT.

This clonotype was counted only a few times. This chain uses TRBV5-1 with TRBJ1-4; TRBD1 agrees at 8 bases. Germline V lookup: CDR1 SGHRS, CDR2 YFSETQ. The trim removed 3 bases at V and 6 bases at J, leaving 4 bases unmatched. The CDR3 runs to 14 residues. This CDR3 is CASSSGQEYEKLFF. DNA for the CDR3: TGCGCCAGCAGCTCGGGACAGGAGTATGAAAAACTGTTTTTT.

The genes are TRBV23-1 and TRBJ2-1; TRBD1 might be the D (5 bases). Being an ORF, TRBV23-1 has a function that is uncertain. The V and J ends lost 7 bases and 0 bases respectively, with 16 bases between them. The CDR3 totals 16 residues. The CDR3 DNA reads TGCGCCAGCACCCTCCCCGGCAGGGTCTCCTACAATGAGCAGTTCTTC. Amino acids: CASTLPGRVSYNEQFF.

In this sample, this clonotype turned up a few times. The chain joins TRBV7-9 to TRBJ2-1, with TRBD2 matching over 9 bases. The CDR3 is made up of 18 amino acids. Germline values: CDR1 SEHNR, CDR2 FQNEAQ (reference sequence). With V trimmed by 5 bases and J by 0 bases, 11 bases remained unmatched. This CDR3 reads CASSPGGLALSSYNEQFF. In nucleotides, the CDR3 is TGTGCCAGCAGCCCAGGGGGACTAGCCCTGAGCTCCTACAATGAGCAGTTCTTC. Full variable domain (rest looked up from reference TRBV7-9 and TRBJ2-1): DTGVSQNPRHKITKRGQNVTFRCDPISEHNRLYWYRQTLGQGPEFLTYFQNEAQLEKSRLLSDRFSAERPKGSFSTLEIQRTEQGDSAMYLCASSPGGLALSSYNEQFFGPGTRLTVL.

This sequence joins TRBV25-1 and TRBJ2-7; D unclear. Deletions cut 4 bases from V and 1 base from J, with 11 bases between. CDR1 is MGHDK, CDR2 SYGVNS, per germline. The CDR3 is 14 residues long. CDR3 residues: CASSAPSLSYEQYF. CDR3 DNA: TGTGCCAGCAGTGCCCCCTCACTGTCCTACGAGCAGTACTTC.

This clonotype has just a few counts. The chain uses TRBV7-2 and TRBJ1-5, with D possibly TRBD1 on 5 matching bases. Germline V gives CDR1 SGHTA, CDR2 FQGNSA. V lost 1 base and J 4 bases, leaving 11 bases between the germline ends. The CDR3 has 15 residues. CDR3 DNA: TGTGCCAGCAGCTTAGGTAGTAGGGGAAATCAGCCCCAGCATTTT. It translates to CASSLGSRGNQPQHF.

The V call is TRBV12-3 or TRBV12-4, the J call TRBJ1-2; tentatively, D is TRBD1 (5 bases). V lost 3 bases, J lost 5 bases, and 13 bases lay in between. The length of the CDR3 is 14 residues. As DNA, the CDR3 is TGTGCCAGCAGTTTCGGCCAGGGAGCATATGGCTACACCTTC. Translated: CASSFGQGAYGYTF.

The J gene is TRBJ1-5, the V gene TRBV7-3; D gene ambiguous. V was trimmed by 3 bases and J by 4 bases, leaving 7 bases between them. CDR1 and CDR2 (germline): SGHTA, FQGTGA. CDR3 length equals 13 residues. The CDR3 DNA follows: TGTGCCAGCAGCTTGGACGGTAATCAGCCCCAGCATTTT. Translating it yields CASSLDGNQPQHF.

The chain carries TRBV11-2 and TRBJ2-1, with D perhaps matching TRBD2 (6 bases). The CDR3 is made up of 19 amino acids. Germline values: CDR1 SGHAT, CDR2 FQNNGV. Trimming took off 0 bases at V and 5 bases at J, with 23 bases between the two ends. CDR3: CASSLDWRGPRGSHNEQFF. For the CDR3, the DNA is TGTGCCAGCAGCTTAGATTGGCGGGGCCCACGGGGGTCCCACAATGAGCAGTTCTTC.